Below are 28 T cell receptor beta chains sequenced from a single sample in a study of OX40 agonist ivuxolimab in advanced cancers. TCRdb's copy holds only in-frame clones and misses some; the assay was immunoSEQ multiplex PCR. The repertoire consists of about 120,000 clones, with approximately 92% occurring once and the leading ten covering 0.15% to 0.17%. The sample consisted of CD4+ or CD8+ T cells sorted from blood, taken in a trial of the OX40 agonist ivuxolimab. The receptors originated from an adult with an advanced solid tumor such as melanoma, head and neck, liver or kidney cancer.

This sequence joins TRBV9 and TRBJ2-1; D gene unclear. Trimming cost V 1 base and J 1 base, with 9 bases left between them. The germline V gene has CDR1 SGDLS and CDR2 YYNGEE. The CDR3 runs 15 residues. CDR3 in amino acids: CASSVMGISYNEQFF. CDR3 nucleotides: TGTGCCAGCAGCGTAATGGGGATATCCTACAATGAGCAGTTCTTC.

This clone was seen a few times. This CDR3 is CASSLEGGHTGELFF. The CDR3 nucleotides read TGCGCCAGCAGCTTGGAGGGGGGACACACCGGGGAGCTGTTTTTT. This chain connects TRBV5-1 to TRBJ2-2; perhaps D is TRBD1 or TRBD2 (6 bases each). V was shortened by 0 bases and J by 3 bases, with 9 bases between the two germline ends. The CDR3 covers 15 residues. Per the germline V gene, CDR1 is SGHRS and CDR2 is YFSETQ.

The chain recombines TRBV19 with TRBJ1-2, with D possibly TRBD1 on 5 matching bases. The length of the CDR3 is 15 residues. V lost 10 bases and J 0 bases, leaving 18 bases between the germline ends. The germline V gene has CDR1 LNHDA and CDR2 SQIVND (reference sequence). This CDR3 reads CATRPRVSPNYGYTF. The CDR3 DNA reads TGTGCCACTCGTCCCAGGGTTTCCCCTAACTATGGCTACACCTTC.

The CDR3 is CASSHPLDIQYF. The CDR3 bases are TGCGCCAGCAGCCACCCGTTGGACATTCAGTACTTC. The chain recombines TRBV4-1 with TRBJ2-4; no definite D call. Germline loops: CDR1 MGHRA, CDR2 YSYEKL. This CDR3 is built from 12 residues. Trimming pared 3 bases from V and 8 bases from J, leaving 8 bases between.

V is TRBV11-1 and J is TRBJ2-1, with 11 nucleotides matching TRBD2. CDR1 and CDR2 from the germline V gene are SGHAT and FQDESV (reference sequence). V dropped 6 bases and J dropped 5; count of bases not matched to a gene: 6. The CDR3 contains 15 residues. CDR3 region: CASRPGLAANNEQFF. The DNA of the CDR3 is TGTGCCAGCAGACCGGGACTAGCGGCGAACAATGAGCAGTTCTTC.

The V call is TRBV5-1, the J call TRBJ2-2; a possible D gene is TRBD2 (6 bases). From germline, CDR1 is SGHRS and CDR2 YFSETQ. V lost 3 bases to trimming and J lost 13 bases, with 16 bases between them. The CDR3 has 13 residues. In nucleotides, the CDR3 is TGCGCCAGCAGCTCCCGGGGCGAGGGAGGGCTGTTTTTT. Amino acids: CASSSRGEGGLFF.

The rearrangement uses TRBV5-1 and TRBJ1-1; D not certain. The CDR3 is 14 amino acids. CDR1 and CDR2 from the germline V gene are SGHRS and YFSETQ. V lost 4 bases, J lost 4 bases, and 14 bases lay in between. CDR3 DNA sequence: TGCGCCAGCAGCAAATCGCTACCTACCACTGAAGCTTTCTTT. Translated: CASSKSLPTTEAFF.

This rearrangement joins TRBV6-5 to TRBJ1-1; D not certain. V lost 8 bases and J lost 7, with 8 bases in between. This CDR3 spans 10 amino acids. Germline CDR1 reads MNHEY; CDR2 reads SVGAGI. The CDR3 region has the DNA TGTGCCAGCGGGCGGAGTGAAGCTTTCTTT. Protein: CASGRSEAFF.

The chain employs TRBV7-8 and TRBJ1-6; no clear D gene. The V gene lost 1 base and the J gene lost 8 bases, with 12 bases spanning the gap. The germline CDR1 and CDR2 sequences are SGHVS and FQNEAQ. The CDR3 is made up of 15 amino acids. CDR3 residues: CASSLVWKGDSPLHF. CDR3 bases: TGTGCCAGCAGCTTAGTATGGAAGGGCGATTCACCCCTCCACTTT. Complete variable domain (other parts from reference TRBV7-8 and TRBJ1-6): GAGVSQSPRYKVAKRGQDVALRCDPISGHVSLFWYQQALGQGPEFLTYFQNEAQLDKSGLPSDRFFAERPEGSVSTLKIQRTQQEDSAVYLCASSLVWKGDSPLHFGNGTRLTVT.

In DNA form, the CDR3 reads TGTGCCAGCAGCTTACGGGCGGGAGGGGATAATGAGCAGTTCTTC. This encodes CASSLRAGGDNEQFF. The rearrangement links TRBV7-2 to TRBJ2-1; 9 bases align to TRBD2. This CDR3 contains 15 residues. The J segment lost 7 bases and the V segment lost 2 bases, leaving 6 bases of the junction unmatched. The germline gives CDR1 SGHTA, CDR2 FQGNSA.

This clone turned up a few times. This chain joins TRBV19 and TRBJ1-1; 8 nucleotides align to TRBD1. V was pared by 4 bases and J by 0 bases, with 7 bases of the junction left unmatched. The germline gives CDR1 LNHDA, CDR2 SQIVND (reference sequence). This CDR3 has 16 amino acids. The CDR3: CASSSLRGRLNTEAFF. CDR3 nucleotides: TGTGCCAGTAGTAGCCTCAGGGGGCGTTTGAACACTGAAGCTTTCTTT.

The gene calls are TRBV19 and TRBJ1-2; 8 bases fit TRBD1. V shed 10 bases, J shed 2 bases, and the junction held 6 bases outside the gene matches. Germline lookup yields CDR1 LNHDA and CDR2 SQIVND (reference sequence). The CDR3 covers 13 residues. In DNA form, the CDR3 reads TGTGCCACCCGACAGGGGAACAACTATGGCTACACCTTC. It encodes CATRQGNNYGYTF.

This chain joins TRBV7-3 and TRBJ2-5; TRBD1 matches 8 bases. CDR3 length: 13 residues. Trimming removed 5 bases from V and 4 bases from J; junction bases left unmatched: 3. The germline V gene has CDR1 SGHTA and CDR2 FQGTGA. CDR3 bases: TGTGCCAGCAGCCAGGGGGCGGGAGAGACCCAGTACTTC. This sequence encodes CASSQGAGETQYF. Based on the CDR3 plus reference TRBV7-3 and TRBJ2-5, the full variable domain is GAGVSQTPSNKVTEKGKYVELRCDPISGHTALYWYRQSLGQGPEFLIYFQGTGAADDSGLPNDRFFAVRPEGSVSTLKIQRTERGDSAVYLCASSQGAGETQYFGPGTRLLVL.

In this sample, this clone turned up once. The chain employs TRBV7-2 and TRBJ1-4; D gene uncertain. The germline gives CDR1 SGHTA, CDR2 FQGNSA. Trimming pared 5 bases from V and 0 bases from J, leaving 10 bases between. This CDR3 has 15 amino acids. In DNA form, the CDR3 reads TGTGCCAGCAGCCCACGACATACAACTAATGAAAAACTGTTTTTT. Its translation is CASSPRHTTNEKLFF.

This clone was observed a handful of times. CDR3 bases: TGTGCCAGCAGCTTAAGTTCAGGGAGGAATCAGCCCCAGCATTTT. This codes for CASSLSSGRNQPQHF. The V gene is TRBV7-9, the J gene TRBJ1-5, with a weak D call TRBD1 (5 bases). From germline, CDR1 is SEHNR and CDR2 FQNEAQ (reference sequence). The CDR3 length is 15 residues. V dropped 2 bases and J dropped 4 bases, with 12 bases sitting between them.

The rearrangement links TRBV28 to TRBJ2-1; maybe TRBD2 (5 bases). The CDR3 length is 14 residues. Germline CDR1 MDHEN, CDR2 SYDVKM. V lost 2 bases, J lost 8 bases, and 13 bases lay in between. The DNA of the CDR3 is TGTGCCAGCAGTTTACCAGCTAGCTTCCATGAGCAGTTCTTC. This gives the protein CASSLPASFHEQFF.

The CDR3 DNA is TGTGCCAGCAGCCGGGACAGGGAGACAACAGATACGCAGTATTTT. Its translation is CASSRDRETTDTQYF. The chain joins TRBV7-2 to TRBJ2-3, with 9 bases that match TRBD1. The CDR3 length is 15 residues. V shed 5 bases and J 3 bases; nucleotides not matched to a gene: 6. Per germline, CDR1 SGHTA and CDR2 FQGNSA.

This clone was observed a single time. The chain employs TRBV6-5 and TRBJ2-2; TRBD1 might be the D (5 bases). Trimming took off 6 bases at V and 6 bases at J, with 17 bases between the two ends. The CDR3 spans 15 residues. The germline CDR1 and CDR2 sequences are MNHEY and SVGAGI. The CDR3 bases are TGTGCCAGCAGCAAAGGGGCGAAGGCAGCCGGGGAGCTGTTTTTT. Translating gives CASSKGAKAAGELFF.

This clone was detected a few times. The CDR3 is CASSLLGQGNQPQHF. The CDR3 nucleotides are TGTGCCAGCAGCCTCCTAGGACAGGGTAATCAGCCCCAGCATTTT. The chain is built from TRBV6-4 and TRBJ1-5; 8 bases line up with TRBD1. With V trimmed by 6 bases and J by 4 bases, 8 bases remained unmatched. In germline, CDR1 is MRHNA, CDR2 SNTAGT. CDR3 length equals 15 residues.

The chain joins TRBV7-2 to TRBJ1-5; 10 bases align to TRBD1. Germline-derived CDR1 and CDR2 are SGHTA and FQGNSA. V was pared by 5 bases and J by 0 bases, with 7 bases of the junction left unmatched. The CDR3 is 17 residues long. This CDR3 reads CASSLGDRGFSNQPQHF. The CDR3 nucleotides are TGTGCCAGCAGCCTGGGGGACAGGGGCTTTAGCAATCAGCCCCAGCATTTT.

The chain links TRBV9 to TRBJ1-1; D gene unclear. V gave up 4 bases and J gave up 4 bases, with 14 bases separating them. Germline V gene lookup returns CDR1 SGDLS and CDR2 YYNGEE. CDR3 length equals 14 residues. CDR3 sequence (DNA): TGTGCCAGCAGCTCCTCGGGTGGCGGCACTGAAGCTTTCTTT. As protein: CASSSSGGGTEAFF. The entire variable domain, with the rest obtained from reference TRBV9 and TRBJ1-1, is as follows: DSGVTQTPKHLITATGQRVTLRCSPRSGDLSVYWYQQSLDQGLQFLIQYYNGEERAKGNILERFSAQQFPDLHSELNLSSLELGDSALYFCASSSSGGGTEAFFGQGTRLTVV.

The gene calls are TRBV7-2 and TRBJ1-5, with a possible D match to TRBD1 (6 bases). Trimming cost V 6 bases and J 2 bases, with 14 bases left between them. CDR1 and CDR2 from the germline V gene are SGHTA and FQGNSA. This CDR3 contains 15 residues. CDR3 sequence (DNA): TGTGCCAGCAGTCCCAGGGGTGGCGGCAATCAGCCCCAGCATTTT. The encoded protein is CASSPRGGGNQPQHF.

V gene TRBV9 combines with J gene TRBJ1-6, with D possibly matching TRBD1 (5 bases). Germline CDR1 and CDR2: SGDLS and YYNGEE. This CDR3 contains 15 residues. V gave up 3 bases and J gave up 6 bases, with 13 bases separating them. Here the CDR3 DNA reads TGTGCCAGCAGCGGGGCAGGGCAGCTTAATTCACCCCTCCACTTT. Its protein is CASSGAGQLNSPLHF.

This clone appeared a single time. The V call is TRBV6-5, the J call TRBJ2-1, with 9 bases fitting TRBD2. With V trimmed by 0 bases and J by 8 bases, 8 bases remained unmatched. The CDR3 length is 16 residues. CDR1 MNHEY and CDR2 SVGAGI come from the germline V gene. The DNA of the CDR3 is TGTGCCAGCAGTTACTCGACGCGGGGGGGCCGGGATGAGCAGTTCTTC. It specifies CASSYSTRGGRDEQFF.

The chain links TRBV19 to TRBJ2-3; TRBD1 matches 7 bases. The germline V gene encodes CDR1 LNHDA and CDR2 SQIVND (reference sequence). V trimming: 5 bases; J trimming: 2 bases; junction bases outside the gene matches: 7. This CDR3 has 15 residues. CDR3 DNA sequence: TGTGCCAGTAGTTCGAGGACAGGACACACAGATACGCAGTATTTT. Amino acid sequence: CASSSRTGHTDTQYF.

The V gene is TRBV6-4, the J gene TRBJ2-1; 8 bases fit TRBD2. CDR1 and CDR2 from the germline V gene are MRHNA and SNTAGT. J gave up 4 bases and V 4 bases, and 3 bases lay outside the gene matches. CDR3 length equals 14 residues. The CDR3 bases are TGTGCCAGCAGTGCTAGCGGGTTTTACAATGAGCAGTTCTTC. Translation: CASSASGFYNEQFF.

The chain employs TRBV2 and TRBJ1-1, with no clear D. V was cut by 4 bases and J by 1 base, with 13 bases left in between. Looked up from germline, CDR1 is SNHLY and CDR2 is FYNNEI. CDR3 length: 15 amino acids. The chain's CDR3 is CASSAEAVSNTEAFF. In DNA, the CDR3 is TGTGCCAGCAGTGCAGAGGCAGTTTCGAACACTGAAGCTTTCTTT.

The chain uses TRBV30 and TRBJ1-1; D is undetermined. V lost 5 bases and J lost 1, with 11 bases in between. CDR3 length: 13 amino acids. Per germline, CDR1 GTSNPN and CDR2 SVGIG (reference sequence). The CDR3, as DNA: TGTGCCTGGGCCTGGGCAGGGAACACTGAAGCTTTCTTT. Translated, it gives CAWAWAGNTEAFF.